Each of the 14 T cell receptor beta chains below was sequenced from the same sample in a study of radiation and T cells in renal cell carcinoma. Noted time point: blood 2 weeks post-SBRT. Specified treatment: 15 Gy SBRT to primary tumor, nephrectomy 4 weeks later. Repertoires were generated with immunoSEQ multiplex PCR, while TCRdb's copy carries only in-frame clones and drops some. The sample contains roughly 130,000 clones, more than 75% of which appear only once. The specimen comprised blood, sampled from a patient whose treatment included radiotherapy and nephrectomy. The receptors here all came from a woman in her 70s with renal cell carcinoma.

This clone occurred a few times. V gene TRBV2 combines with J gene TRBJ2-1, with D perhaps TRBD1 or TRBD2 (5 bases each). The V gene's germline CDR1 is SNHLY and CDR2 FYNNEI. The CDR3 covers 14 residues. V lost 8 bases and J lost 6, with 17 bases in between. CDR3 nucleotides: TGTGCCAGCCCTAAGGGACGACAAAGCAATGAGCAGTTCTTC. It yields the protein CASPKGRQSNEQFF.

The chain is built from TRBV7-2 and TRBJ1-4; D ambiguous. V lost 3 bases and J 4 bases, leaving 12 bases between the germline ends. The CDR3 spans 15 residues. The germline V gene encodes CDR1 SGHTA and CDR2 FQGNSA. This CDR3 is CASSFVGQHNEKLFF. The CDR3 DNA follows: TGTGCCAGCAGCTTCGTGGGTCAGCATAATGAAAAACTGTTTTTT.

The chain has TRBV2 and TRBJ1-1; no reliable D call. The CDR3 runs 12 residues. The germline CDR1 and CDR2 sequences are SNHLY and FYNNEI. Trimming shortened V by 7 bases and J by 8 bases, and 14 bases separated the two germline ends. The CDR3 reads CASTLAAGEAFF. The CDR3 nucleotides are TGTGCCAGCACGTTAGCCGCCGGGGAAGCTTTCTTT.

This rearrangement joins TRBV7-9 to TRBJ1-2; D is unresolved. Germline-derived CDR1 and CDR2 are SEHNR and FQNEAQ (reference sequence). Trimming shortened V by 5 bases and J by 0 bases, and 10 bases separated the two germline ends. This CDR3 contains 14 residues. The CDR3 DNA is TGTGCCAGCAGCCGGGAGGGAGCTAACTATGGCTACACCTTC. Its protein is CASSREGANYGYTF. The full variable domain, its missing parts supplied by reference TRBV7-9 and TRBJ1-2, is DTGVSQNPRHKITKRGQNVTFRCDPISEHNRLYWYRQTLGQGPEFLTYFQNEAQLEKSRLLSDRFSAERPKGSFSTLEIQRTEQGDSAMYLCASSREGANYGYTFGSGTRLTVV.

V usage is TRBV27 and J usage is TRBJ2-3; the D is unclear. This CDR3 contains 14 residues. The germline CDR1 and CDR2 sequences are MNHEY and SMNVEV (reference sequence). V was pared by 3 bases and J by 2 bases, with 9 bases between. CDR3 nucleotide sequence: TGTGCCAGCAGTTTGTCCGGCCTCACAGATACGCAGTATTTT. As protein: CASSLSGLTDTQYF.

This rearrangement joins TRBV27 to TRBJ1-1, with 8 bases aligning to TRBD1. The V gene end was trimmed by 5 bases and the J gene end by 1 base; junction bases not matched to a gene: 6. Germline CDR1 is MNHEY and CDR2 is SMNVEV (reference sequence). The CDR3 has 15 amino acids. CDR3 protein: CASSLKDRENTEAFF. For the CDR3, the DNA is TGTGCCAGCAGTCTTAAGGACAGGGAGAACACTGAAGCTTTCTTT.

This chain connects TRBV28 to TRBJ1-6, with a possible D match to TRBD1 (5 bases). The germline CDR1 and CDR2 sequences are MDHEN and SYDVKM. Trimming left V 10 bases short and J 1 base short, with 11 bases between. This CDR3 has 14 amino acids. CDR3 loop: CAIAQGSYNSPLHF. CDR3 nucleotides: TGTGCCATTGCTCAGGGATCCTATAATTCACCCCTCCACTTT.

The chain recombines TRBV7-2 with TRBJ2-7; TRBD2 matches at 7 bases. The CDR3 runs to 14 residues. V lost 2 bases to trimming and J lost 1 base; unmatched junction nucleotides: 2. Germline-derived CDR1 and CDR2 are SGHTA and FQGNSA. The CDR3, as DNA: TGTGCCAGCAGCTTACCGGGGGGATCCTACGAGCAGTACTTC. Encoded protein: CASSLPGGSYEQYF.

This clone was counted once. The V gene is TRBV5-6, the J gene TRBJ1-1, with D perhaps TRBD1 (5 bases). V shed 1 base and J shed 4 bases, with 11 bases lying between them. This CDR3 has 14 residues. The V gene's germline CDR1 is SGHDT and CDR2 YYEEEE. CDR3: CASSLQGGGTEAFF. CDR3 DNA: TGTGCCAGCAGCTTGCAGGGTGGGGGCACTGAAGCTTTCTTT.

As for this clone: Other DNA variants within this sample encode the same CDR3. The chain is built from TRBV7-2 and TRBJ1-1, with TRBD1 as a possible D gene (5 bases). This CDR3 contains 13 residues. The V end lost 5 bases, the J end lost 1 base, and 8 bases lay between the germline ends. CDR1 and CDR2 from the germline V gene are SGHTA and FQGNSA. The CDR3, as DNA: TGTGCCAGCAGCCCCCAGGGGAACACTGAAGCTTTCTTT. Protein product: CASSPQGNTEAFF.

The chain links TRBV29-1 to TRBJ1-5; D uncertain. Deletions cut 5 bases from V and 4 bases from J, with 9 bases between. Germline-derived CDR1 and CDR2 are SQVTM and ANQGSEA. The CDR3 is 12 residues long. The CDR3 DNA is TGCAGCGTTCAGGCCGGGAATCAGCCCCAGCATTTT. It yields the protein CSVQAGNQPQHF.

V is TRBV9 and J is TRBJ1-1; weak D call: TRBD1 (5 bases). The CDR3 contains 12 residues. Between the trimmed V and J ends, which lost 3 bases and 7 bases, there was a span of 10 bases. CDR1 is SGDLS and CDR2 is YYNGEE in the germline V gene. The CDR3 region has the DNA TGTGCCAGCAGCGACATGGGGGGTGAAGCTTTCTTT. This translates into CASSDMGGEAFF.

The J gene is TRBJ1-3, the V gene TRBV6-5; D is unclear. The CDR3 is 15 amino acids. Germline CDR1 MNHEY, CDR2 SVGAGI. The V and J ends lost 0 bases and 4 bases respectively, with 10 bases between them. As DNA, the CDR3 is TGTGCCAGCAGTTACTCACCCCCGTCGGGAAACACCATATATTTT. Encoded protein: CASSYSPPSGNTIYF.

V and J are TRBV6-6 and TRBJ2-7; 10 bases are shared with TRBD1. The CDR3 length is 16 residues. V trimming: 5 bases; J trimming: 3 bases; junction bases outside the gene matches: 10. The germline gives CDR1 MNHNY, CDR2 SVGAGI (reference sequence). The CDR3 DNA reads TGTGCCAGCAGTCTTACCTCCGGACAGGGGGGCTACGAGCAGTACTTC. Protein sequence: CASSLTSGQGGYEQYF.